The T cell receptor (beta chain) described here comes from a study of blood T cell repertoires in COVID-19. The ends lost 1 base at V and 4 bases at J; junction bases unmatched: 7. CDR1 and CDR2 from the germline V gene are SEHNR and FQNEAQ (reference sequence). The CDR3 length is 17 residues. Repertoires were generated with immunoSEQ multiplex PCR, while TCRdb's copy carries only in-frame clones and drops some. The repertoire holds about 280,000 clones, with around 83% as singletons. Sequenced: PBMCs or T cells enriched from blood (not recorded which). The chain employs TRBV7-9 and TRBJ2-1; 10 nucleotides match TRBD2. The TCR comes from a middle-aged man who had been exposed to COVID-19. The DNA for the CDR3 is TGTGCCAGCAGCTTAGACCGTGGACTAGCGGTGTACAATGAGCAGTTCTTC. Its translation is CASSLDRGLAVYNEQFF.